Listed below are T cell receptor beta chains from one sample, sequenced in a study of T cell responses to AZD1222 COVID-19 vaccine. The assay was immunoSEQ multiplex PCR, and TCRdb's table has in-frame clones only and misses some. The sample consists of 100,000 to 150,000 clones, more than 80% of them appearing once. Here the sequenced sample was peripheral blood, taken on day 0 of AZD1222 vaccination. The receptors stem from an adult in good health. Each CDR3 is given without its conserved first and last residue. Fields, in order: clone size, J gene, V gene, CDR3 protein. Clone sizes are given selectively: once, few, many, or a class where the clone is expanded.

abundance: -
j_gene: TRBJ2-7
v_gene: TRBV19
CDR3aa: ASSIAGSTAYEQY

abundance: once
j_gene: TRBJ1-1
v_gene: TRBV7-2
CDR3aa: ASSLAGANEAF

abundance: -
j_gene: TRBJ2-7
v_gene: TRBV7-6
CDR3aa: ASSSSGDEQY

abundance: few
j_gene: TRBJ1-5
v_gene: TRBV19
CDR3aa: ASSISSRTLWDQPQH

abundance: -
j_gene: TRBJ2-3
v_gene: TRBV2
CDR3aa: ASSEEAGLTDTQY

abundance: -
j_gene: TRBJ2-1
v_gene: TRBV18
CDR3aa: ASSPTSGKNEQF

abundance: -
j_gene: TRBJ1-6
v_gene: TRBV13
CDR3aa: ASSILNSPLH

abundance: few
j_gene: TRBJ2-1
v_gene: TRBV2
CDR3aa: ASSYYNEQF

abundance: -
j_gene: TRBJ1-5
v_gene: TRBV2
CDR3aa: ASSEALGGEGPQH

abundance: -
j_gene: TRBJ2-2
v_gene: TRBV11-2
CDR3aa: ASCWGADTGELF

abundance: -
j_gene: TRBJ2-3
v_gene: TRBV10-2
CDR3aa: ASSEWTGRTDTQY

abundance: -
j_gene: TRBJ1-2
v_gene: TRBV5-6
CDR3aa: ASSLAGANYGYT

abundance: -
j_gene: TRBJ2-7
v_gene: TRBV11-2
CDR3aa: ASTFTDSHEAYEQY

abundance: -
j_gene: TRBJ1-2
v_gene: TRBV6-5
CDR3aa: ASREGDSDYGYT

abundance: -
j_gene: TRBJ2-1
v_gene: TRBV10-2
CDR3aa: ASSEVLAGGGEQF